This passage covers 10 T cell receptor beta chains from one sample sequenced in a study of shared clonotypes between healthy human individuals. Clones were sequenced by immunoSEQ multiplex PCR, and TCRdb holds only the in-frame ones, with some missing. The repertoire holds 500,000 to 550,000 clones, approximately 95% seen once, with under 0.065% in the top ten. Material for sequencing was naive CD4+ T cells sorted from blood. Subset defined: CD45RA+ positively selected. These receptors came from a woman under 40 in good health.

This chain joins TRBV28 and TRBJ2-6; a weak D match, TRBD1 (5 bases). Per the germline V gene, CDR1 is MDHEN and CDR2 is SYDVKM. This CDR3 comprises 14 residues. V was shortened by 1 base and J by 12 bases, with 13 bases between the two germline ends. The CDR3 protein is CASSLSGPLGVLTF. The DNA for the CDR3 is TGTGCCAGCAGTTTATCAGGGCCTCTGGGCGTCCTGACTTTC.

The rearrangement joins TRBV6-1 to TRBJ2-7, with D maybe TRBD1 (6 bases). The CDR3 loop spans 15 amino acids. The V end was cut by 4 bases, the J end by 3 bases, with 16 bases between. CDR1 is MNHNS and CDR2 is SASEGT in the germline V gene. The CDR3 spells CASSGGHTRFYEQYF. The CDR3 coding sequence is TGTGCCAGCAGTGGGGGACATACAAGGTTCTACGAGCAGTACTTC.

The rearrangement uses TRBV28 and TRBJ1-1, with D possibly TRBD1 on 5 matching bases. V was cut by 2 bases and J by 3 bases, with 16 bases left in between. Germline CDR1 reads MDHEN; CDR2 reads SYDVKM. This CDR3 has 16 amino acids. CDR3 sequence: CASSLLTETSDTEAFF. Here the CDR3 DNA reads TGTGCCAGCAGTTTACTGACAGAGACTTCTGACACTGAAGCTTTCTTT.

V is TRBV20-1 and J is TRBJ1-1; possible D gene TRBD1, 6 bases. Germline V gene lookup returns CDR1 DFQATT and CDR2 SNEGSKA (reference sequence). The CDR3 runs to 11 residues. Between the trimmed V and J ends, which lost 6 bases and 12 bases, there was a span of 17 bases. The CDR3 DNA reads TGCAGTGCGGATAGGGGGATCAGACCTTTCTTT. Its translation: CSADRGIRPFF.

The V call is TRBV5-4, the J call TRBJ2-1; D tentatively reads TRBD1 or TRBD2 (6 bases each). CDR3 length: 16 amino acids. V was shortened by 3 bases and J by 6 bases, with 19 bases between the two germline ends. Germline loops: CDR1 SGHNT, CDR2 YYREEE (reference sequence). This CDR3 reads CASSSSPTGGTNEQFF. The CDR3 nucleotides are TGTGCCAGCAGCTCTAGCCCGACCGGGGGCACCAATGAGCAGTTCTTC.

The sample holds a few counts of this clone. The CDR3 DNA reads TGTGCCATCAGTGAGTATTTAGAACTTGAAGCTTTCTTT. It translates to CAISEYLELEAFF. The rearrangement uses TRBV10-3 and TRBJ1-1; D call uncertain. Deletions cut 1 base from V and 7 bases from J, with 10 bases between. There are 13 residues in the CDR3. Germline V gives CDR1 ENHRY, CDR2 SYGVKD.

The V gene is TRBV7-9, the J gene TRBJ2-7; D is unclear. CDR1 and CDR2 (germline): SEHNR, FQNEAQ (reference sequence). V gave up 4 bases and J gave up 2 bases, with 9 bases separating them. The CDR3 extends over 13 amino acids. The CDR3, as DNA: TGTGCCAGCAGCTCCGGTCGCGCCTACGAGCAGTACTTC. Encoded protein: CASSSGRAYEQYF.

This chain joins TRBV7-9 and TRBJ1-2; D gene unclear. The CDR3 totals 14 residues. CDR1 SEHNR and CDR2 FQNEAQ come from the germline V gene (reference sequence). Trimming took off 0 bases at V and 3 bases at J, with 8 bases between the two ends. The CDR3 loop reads CASSLAVQDYGYTF. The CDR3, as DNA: TGTGCCAGCAGCTTAGCTGTTCAGGACTATGGCTACACCTTC. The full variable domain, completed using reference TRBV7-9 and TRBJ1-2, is DTGVSQNPRHKITKRGQNVTFRCDPISEHNRLYWYRQTLGQGPEFLTYFQNEAQLEKSRLLSDRFSAERPKGSFSTLEIQRTEQGDSAMYLCASSLAVQDYGYTFGSGTRLTVV.

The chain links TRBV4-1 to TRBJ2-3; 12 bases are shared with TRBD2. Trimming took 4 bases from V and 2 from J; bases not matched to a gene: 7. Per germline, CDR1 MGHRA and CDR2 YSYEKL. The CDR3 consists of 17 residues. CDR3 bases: TGCGCCAGCAGCCCCCTAGCGGGAGGGGCCCTCACAGATACGCAGTATTTT. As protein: CASSPLAGGALTDTQYF.

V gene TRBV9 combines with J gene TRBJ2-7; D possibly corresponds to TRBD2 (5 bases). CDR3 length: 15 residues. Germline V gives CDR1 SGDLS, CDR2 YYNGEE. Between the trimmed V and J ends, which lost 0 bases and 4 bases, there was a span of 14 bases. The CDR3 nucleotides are TGTGCCAGCAGCGTAGGCCCCAGAGAGGGTTACGAGCAGTACTTC. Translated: CASSVGPREGYEQYF.